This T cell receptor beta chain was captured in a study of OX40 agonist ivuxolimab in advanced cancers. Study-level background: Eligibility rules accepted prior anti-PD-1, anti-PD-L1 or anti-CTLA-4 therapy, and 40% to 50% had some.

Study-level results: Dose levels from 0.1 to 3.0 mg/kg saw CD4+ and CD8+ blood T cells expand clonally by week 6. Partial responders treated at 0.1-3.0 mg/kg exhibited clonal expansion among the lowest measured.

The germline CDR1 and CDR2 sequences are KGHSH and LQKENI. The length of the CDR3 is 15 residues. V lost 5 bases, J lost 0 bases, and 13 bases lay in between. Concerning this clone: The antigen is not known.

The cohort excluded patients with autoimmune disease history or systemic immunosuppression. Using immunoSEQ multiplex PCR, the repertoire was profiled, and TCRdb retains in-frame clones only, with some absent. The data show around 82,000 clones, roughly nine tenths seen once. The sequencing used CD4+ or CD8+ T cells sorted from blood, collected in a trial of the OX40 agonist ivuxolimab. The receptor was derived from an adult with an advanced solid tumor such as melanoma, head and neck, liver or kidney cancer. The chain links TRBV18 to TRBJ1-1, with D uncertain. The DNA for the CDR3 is TGTGCCAGCTCATCTGCGGGGAAATTGAACACTGAAGCTTTCTTT. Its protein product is CASSSAGKLNTEAFF.